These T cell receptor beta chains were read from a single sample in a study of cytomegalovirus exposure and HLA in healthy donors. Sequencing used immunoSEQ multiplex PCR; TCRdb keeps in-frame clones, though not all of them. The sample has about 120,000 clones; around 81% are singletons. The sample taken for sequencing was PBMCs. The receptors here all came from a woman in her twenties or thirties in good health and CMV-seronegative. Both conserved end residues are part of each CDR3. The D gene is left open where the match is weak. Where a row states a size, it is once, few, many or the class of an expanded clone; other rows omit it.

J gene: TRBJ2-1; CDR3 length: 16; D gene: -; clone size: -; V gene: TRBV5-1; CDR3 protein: CASSFGGGLVYNEQFF; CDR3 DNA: TGCGCCAGCAGCTTCGGGGGAGGTCTAGTCTACAATGAGCAGTTCTTC
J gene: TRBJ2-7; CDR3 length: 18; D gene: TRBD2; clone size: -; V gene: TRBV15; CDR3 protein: CATSRGPLVGGPVGEQYF; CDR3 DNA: TGTGCCACCAGCAGAGGTCCGTTGGTGGGAGGGCCCGTCGGCGAGCAGTACTTC
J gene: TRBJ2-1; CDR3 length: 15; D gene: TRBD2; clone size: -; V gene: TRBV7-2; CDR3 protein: CASSLGGTIYNEQFF; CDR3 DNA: TGTGCCAGCAGCTTAGGCGGGACTATTTACAATGAGCAGTTCTTC
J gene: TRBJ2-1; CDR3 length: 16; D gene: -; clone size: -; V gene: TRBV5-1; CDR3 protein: CASSFTGDRIYNEQFF; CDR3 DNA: TGCGCCAGCAGCTTTACAGGAGATAGGATCTACAATGAGCAGTTCTTC
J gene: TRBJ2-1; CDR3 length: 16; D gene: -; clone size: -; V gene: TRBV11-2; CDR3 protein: CASGLLGGLRGDEQFF; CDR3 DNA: TGTGCCAGCGGCCTCCTTGGGGGACTCCGAGGGGATGAGCAGTTCTTC
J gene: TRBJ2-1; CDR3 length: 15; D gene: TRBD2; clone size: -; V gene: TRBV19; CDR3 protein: CASSKTSVRYNEQFF; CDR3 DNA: TGTGCCAGTAGTAAGACTAGCGTAAGATACAATGAGCAGTTCTTC
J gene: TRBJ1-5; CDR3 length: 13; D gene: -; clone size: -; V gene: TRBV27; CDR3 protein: CASSPGYNQPQHF; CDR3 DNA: TGTGCCAGCAGCCCGGGATATAATCAGCCCCAGCATTTT
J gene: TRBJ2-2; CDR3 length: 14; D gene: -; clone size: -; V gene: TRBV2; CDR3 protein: CASMAAAATGELFF; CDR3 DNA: TGTGCCAGCATGGCAGCAGCGGCCACCGGGGAGCTGTTTTTT
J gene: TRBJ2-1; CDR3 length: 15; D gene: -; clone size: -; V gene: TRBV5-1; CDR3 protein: CASSPSRDTYNEQFF; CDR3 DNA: TGCGCCAGCAGCCCGTCCCGGGACACTTACAATGAGCAGTTCTTC
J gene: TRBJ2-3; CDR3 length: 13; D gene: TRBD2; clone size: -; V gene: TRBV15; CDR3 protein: CATSETSGDTQYF; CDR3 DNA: TGTGCCACCTCAGAGACTAGCGGAGATACGCAGTATTTT
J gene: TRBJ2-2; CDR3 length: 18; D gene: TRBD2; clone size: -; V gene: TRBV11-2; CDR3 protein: CASSFSTSGSPNTGELFF; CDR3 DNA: TGTGCCAGCAGCTTCTCGACTAGCGGGAGCCCGAACACCGGGGAGCTGTTTTTT
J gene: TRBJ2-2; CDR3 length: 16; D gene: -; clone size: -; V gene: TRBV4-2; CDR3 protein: CASSQRVPFGTGELFF; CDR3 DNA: TGTGCCAGCAGCCAGAGGGTACCCTTTGGAACCGGGGAGCTGTTTTTT
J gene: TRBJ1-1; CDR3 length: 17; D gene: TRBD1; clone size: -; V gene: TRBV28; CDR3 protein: CASSARTGGWGSTEAFF; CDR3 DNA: TGTGCCAGCAGTGCACGGACAGGGGGCTGGGGTTCCACTGAAGCTTTCTTT
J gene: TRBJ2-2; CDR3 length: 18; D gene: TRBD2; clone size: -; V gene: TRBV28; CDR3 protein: CASRFLGLAGPNTGELFF; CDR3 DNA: TGTGCCAGCAGATTCCTGGGGCTAGCGGGACCGAACACCGGGGAGCTGTTTTTT
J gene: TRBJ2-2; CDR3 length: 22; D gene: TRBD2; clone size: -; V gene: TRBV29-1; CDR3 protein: CSVEASRPLAGGRLYYTGELFF; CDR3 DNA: TGCAGCGTTGAAGCTTCTCGTCCTCTAGCGGGAGGGCGTTTGTACTACACCGGGGAGCTGTTTTTT
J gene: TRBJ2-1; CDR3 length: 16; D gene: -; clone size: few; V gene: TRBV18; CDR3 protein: CASSPPAGPPYNEQFF; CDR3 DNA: TGTGCCAGCTCACCTCCCGCGGGACCCCCCTACAATGAGCAGTTCTTC
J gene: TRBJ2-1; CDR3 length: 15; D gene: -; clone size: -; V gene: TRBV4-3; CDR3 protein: CASSQDHGRPNEQFF; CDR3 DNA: TGCGCCAGCAGCCAAGACCACGGGAGACCCAATGAGCAGTTCTTC
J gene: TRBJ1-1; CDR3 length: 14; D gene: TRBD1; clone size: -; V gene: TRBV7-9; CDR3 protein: CASSRWTGNAEAFF; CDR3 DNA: TGTGCCAGCAGCCGGTGGACAGGGAACGCTGAAGCTTTCTTT
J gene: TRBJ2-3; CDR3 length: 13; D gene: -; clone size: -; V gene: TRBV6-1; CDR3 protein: CASSEERADTQYF; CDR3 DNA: TGTGCCAGCAGTGAGGAGAGGGCAGATACGCAGTATTTT
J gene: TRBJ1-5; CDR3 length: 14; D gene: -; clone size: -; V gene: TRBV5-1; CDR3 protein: CASSLGSSNQPQHF; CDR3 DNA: TGCGCCAGCAGCTTGGGGAGTAGCAATCAGCCCCAGCATTTT
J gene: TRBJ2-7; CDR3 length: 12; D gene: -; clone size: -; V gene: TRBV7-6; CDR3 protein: CASSFGDREQYF; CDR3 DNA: TGTGCCAGCAGCTTCGGGGATCGCGAGCAGTACTTC
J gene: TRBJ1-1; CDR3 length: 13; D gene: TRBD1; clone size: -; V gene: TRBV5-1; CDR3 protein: CASSQGVGTEAFF; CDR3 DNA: TGCGCCAGCAGCCAGGGGGTTGGCACTGAAGCTTTCTTT
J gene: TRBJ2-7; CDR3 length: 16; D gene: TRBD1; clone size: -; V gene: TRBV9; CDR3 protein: CASSVDVEGAPYEQYF; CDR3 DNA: TGTGCCAGCAGCGTAGATGTTGAGGGGGCACCCTACGAGCAGTACTTC
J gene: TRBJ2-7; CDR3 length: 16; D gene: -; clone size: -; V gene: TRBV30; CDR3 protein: CAWTLPGARMEYEQYF; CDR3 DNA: TGTGCCTGGACCCTTCCAGGGGCTCGGATGGAATACGAGCAGTACTTC
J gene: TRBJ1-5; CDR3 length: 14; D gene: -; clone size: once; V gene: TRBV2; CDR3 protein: CASSEAGANQPQHF; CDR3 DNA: TGTGCCAGCAGTGAAGCAGGGGCCAATCAGCCCCAGCATTTT
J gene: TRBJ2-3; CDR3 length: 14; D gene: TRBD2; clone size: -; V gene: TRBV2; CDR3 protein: CASRREGQTDTQYF; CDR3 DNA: TGTGCCAGCAGAAGGGAGGGCCAGACAGATACGCAGTATTTT
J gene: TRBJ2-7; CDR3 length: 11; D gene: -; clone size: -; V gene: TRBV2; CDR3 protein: CASSLAYEQYF; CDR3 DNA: TGTGCCAGCAGCCTAGCCTACGAGCAGTACTTC
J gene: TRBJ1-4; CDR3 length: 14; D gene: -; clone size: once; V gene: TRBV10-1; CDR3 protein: CASTGGATNEKLFF; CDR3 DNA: TGCGCCAGCACCGGGGGAGCAACTAATGAAAAACTGTTTTTT
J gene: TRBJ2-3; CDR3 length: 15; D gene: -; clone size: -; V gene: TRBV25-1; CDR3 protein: CASSATDSSTDTQYF; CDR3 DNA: TGTGCCAGCAGTGCCACGGACTCTAGCACAGATACGCAGTATTTT
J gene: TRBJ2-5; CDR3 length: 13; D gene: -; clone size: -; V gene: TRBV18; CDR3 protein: CASSPPAKETQYF; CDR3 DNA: TGTGCCAGCTCACCACCGGCCAAAGAGACCCAGTACTTC
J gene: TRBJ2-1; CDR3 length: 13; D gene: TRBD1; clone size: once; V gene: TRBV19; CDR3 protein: CASSTTGYNEQFF; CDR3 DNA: TGTGCCAGTAGCACGACAGGGTACAATGAGCAGTTCTTC